Below, 2 T cell receptor beta chains from the same sample are listed, as sequenced in a study of blood T cell repertoires in COVID-19. The table came from immunoSEQ multiplex PCR; TCRdb's copy has only in-frame clones and leaves some out. This table holds some 33,000 clones, roughly 84% found once. Sequenced: peripheral blood. Receptor source: a human donor in a cohort sampled during active COVID-19.

The chain carries TRBV10-3 and TRBJ2-7; D is possibly TRBD1 (6 bases). This CDR3 is built from 12 residues. Looked up from germline, CDR1 is ENHRY and CDR2 is SYGVKD. V gave up 6 bases and J gave up 5 bases, with 11 bases separating them. For the CDR3, the DNA is TGTGCCATCAGACAGGGATTTGACGAGCAGTACTTC. Its protein product is CAIRQGFDEQYF.

This clone is a singleton in its sample. The V call is TRBV5-8, the J call TRBJ1-1; tentative D call: TRBD1 (5 bases). Per germline, CDR1 SGHTS and CDR2 YDEGEE. The CDR3 sequence is 15 residues long. Trimming removed 3 bases from V and 1 base from J, with 13 bases in between. The CDR3 bases are TGTGCCAGCAGCTGGATTTCGACAGCGAACACTGAAGCTTTCTTT. Its translation is CASSWISTANTEAFF.